This T cell receptor (beta chain) comes out of a study of cytomegalovirus exposure and HLA in healthy donors. The CDR3 has 14 residues. From germline, CDR1 is LNHDA and CDR2 SQIVND (reference sequence). V lost 5 bases, J lost 7 bases, and 5 bases stayed unmatched. As to this clone: Antigen specificity is unknown.

Healthy donors of bone marrow made up the group. The PCR was carried out with 60 Vbeta primers and 13 Jbeta primers. The assay was immunoSEQ multiplex PCR, and TCRdb's table has in-frame clones only and misses some. The data show about 86,000 clones, with just over 70% seen just once and 8% to 10% held by the top ten. Points from the study as a whole: A previous analysis found most TCR beta V segments productive roughly 87% or roughly 30% of the time. In a later analysis, DRB1 alleles had the most associated TCRs; HLA-C alleles the fewest. Later analysis revealed greater clonal expansion in HLA-associated TCR beta chains than in equally common others.

The V gene is TRBV19, the J gene TRBJ1-5; 10 bases map to TRBD1. The receptor was derived from a man between 60 and 75 years old in good health and CMV-seronegative. Source material: PBMCs. CDR3 bases: TGTGCCAGTAGTGGGACAGGGGCAGGGCAGCCCCAGCATTTT. Its protein product is CASSGTGAGQPQHF.